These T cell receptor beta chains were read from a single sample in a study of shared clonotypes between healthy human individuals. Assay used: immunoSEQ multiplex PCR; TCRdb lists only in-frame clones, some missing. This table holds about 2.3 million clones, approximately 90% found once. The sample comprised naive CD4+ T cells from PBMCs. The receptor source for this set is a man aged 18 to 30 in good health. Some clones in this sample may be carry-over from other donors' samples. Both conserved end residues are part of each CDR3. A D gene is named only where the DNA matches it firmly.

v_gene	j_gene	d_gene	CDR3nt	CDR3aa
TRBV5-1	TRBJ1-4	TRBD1	TGCGCCAGCAGCTGGACCACAGGGGGCACTAATGAAAAACTGTTTTTT	CASSWTTGGTNEKLFF
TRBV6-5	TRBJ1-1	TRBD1	TGTGCCAGCAGGAACCTCAGGGGGGCTACTGAAGCTTTCTTT	CASRNLRGATEAFF
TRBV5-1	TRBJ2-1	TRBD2	TGCGCCAGCAGTCAAAGCCCAGCGGGAGGATCCTACAATGAGCAGTTCTTC	CASSQSPAGGSYNEQFF
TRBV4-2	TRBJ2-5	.	TGTGCCAGCAGCCAAGCCGGCCAGGGGCAAGAGACCCAGTACTTC	CASSQAGQGQETQYF
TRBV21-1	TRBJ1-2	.	TGTGCCAGCAGCAAAGTGGCAGGGACGGACTATGGCTACACCTTC	CASSKVAGTDYGYTF
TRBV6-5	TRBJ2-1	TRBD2	TGTGCCAGCAGTTACTCGAGCGGGACCCCGGACAATGAGCAGTTCTTC	CASSYSSGTPDNEQFF
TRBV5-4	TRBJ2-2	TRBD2	TGTGCCAGCAGCTTGGGAGGACTAGCGGGAAGGACCGGGGAGCTGTTTTTT	CASSLGGLAGRTGELFF
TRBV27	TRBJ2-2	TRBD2	TGTGCCAGCACCCCAGGGTGGGGGAGCGGGAGGCGGCGGAACACCGGGGAGCTGTTTTTT	CASTPGWGSGRRRNTGELFF
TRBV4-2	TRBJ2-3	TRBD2	TGTGCCAGCAGCCGCAAAAGCCCGGGCGGGAGTGCAGATACGCAGTATTTT	CASSRKSPGGSADTQYF
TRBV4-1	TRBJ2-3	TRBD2	TGCGCCAGCAGCCAAAACCTAGCGGGGGGGTTTGGTACGCAGTATTTT	CASSQNLAGGFGTQYF
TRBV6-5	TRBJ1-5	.	TGTGCCAGCAGCTCTACGTCCTCGAGGCCCCAGCATTTT	CASSSTSSRPQHF